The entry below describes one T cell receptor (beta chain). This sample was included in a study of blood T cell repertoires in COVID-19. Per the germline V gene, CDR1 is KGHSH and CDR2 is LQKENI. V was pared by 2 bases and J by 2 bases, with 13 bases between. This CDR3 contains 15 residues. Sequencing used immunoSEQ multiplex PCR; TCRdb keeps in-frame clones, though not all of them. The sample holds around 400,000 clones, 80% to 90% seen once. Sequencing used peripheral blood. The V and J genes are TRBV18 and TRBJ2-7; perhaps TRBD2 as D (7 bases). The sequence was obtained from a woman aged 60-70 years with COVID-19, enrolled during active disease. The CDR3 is CASSPSRGGTYEQYF. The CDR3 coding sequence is TGTGCCAGCTCACCATCGAGGGGGGGGACCTACGAGCAGTACTTC.